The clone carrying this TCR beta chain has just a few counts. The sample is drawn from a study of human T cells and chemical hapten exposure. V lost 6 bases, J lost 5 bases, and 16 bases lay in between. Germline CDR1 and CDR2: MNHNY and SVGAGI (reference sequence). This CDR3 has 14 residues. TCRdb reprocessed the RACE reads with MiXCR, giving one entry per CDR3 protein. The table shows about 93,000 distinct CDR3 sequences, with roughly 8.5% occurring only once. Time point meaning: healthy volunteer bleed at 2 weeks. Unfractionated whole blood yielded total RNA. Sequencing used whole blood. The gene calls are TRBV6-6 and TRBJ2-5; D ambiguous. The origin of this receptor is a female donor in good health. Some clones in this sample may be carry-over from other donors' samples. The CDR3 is CASSLEVATETQYF. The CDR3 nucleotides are TGTGCCAGCAGCCTAGAAGTTGCTACGGAGACCCAGTACTTC.